This T cell receptor beta chain was identified in a study of shared clonotypes between healthy human individuals. Overall study results and limits: Clonotype sharing across donors was expected to vary with sequencing depth.

Assay used: immunoSEQ multiplex PCR; TCRdb lists only in-frame clones, some missing. The table lists 2 million to 3 million clones, 80% to 95% of them singletons. In the case of this clone: No antigen is known for it.

Recent acute infections and vaccinations were absent in the healthy HIV-negative adult donors. Trimming shortened V by 2 bases and J by 4 bases, and 14 bases separated the two germline ends. The CDR3 consists of 16 residues. Germline CDR1 reads MNHGY; CDR2 reads SVAAGI. This chain links TRBV6-9 with TRBJ2-2; D tentatively fits TRBD1 or TRBD2 (5 bases each). Sequencing was carried out using naive CD4+ T cells from PBMCs. As to subset: CD45RA+ positively selected. This TCR was sampled from a man younger than 35 in good health. Some clones in this sample may be carry-over from other donors' samples. Written as DNA, the CDR3 is TGTGCCAGCAGTTATAATCCGGGGCAGGGCACCGGGGAGCTGTTTTTT. Protein sequence: CASSYNPGQGTGELFF.